Included here is one T cell receptor beta chain sequence, with context. Its antigen is currently unknown. This sample stems from a study of vaccination and CD4 T cells after COVID-19. Study in general: It was a median approximately 92 days after diagnosis, with a range of 35 to 161, that post-COVID samples were drawn.

Sequence data for DNA of cultured CD4+ T cells were generated by the Oncomine TCR Beta short-read assay. A single record per CDR3 protein comes from TCRdb applying MiXCR to the PCR reads. This table has 12,000 to 15,000 distinct CDR3 sequences, roughly 50% appearing once. The treatment: roughly 10-day PBMC culture with coronavirus spike peptide pools or control peptides (ViraFEST assay). With peptide pools, ViraFEST first expanded antigen-specific T cells and afterwards sequenced their TCRs. V lost 0 bases, J lost 2 bases, and 9 bases lay in between. The CDR3 loop spans 14 amino acids. Germline loops: CDR1 SGHRS, CDR2 YFSETQ.

The input for sequencing was CD4+ T cells from blood, cultured in vitro, taken before SARS-CoV-2 vaccination. The chain is built from TRBV5-1 and TRBJ2-7; D is uncertain. The sequence was collected from a human donor who had recovered from COVID-19. CDR3 sequence reads: CASSLVGSTYEQYF. The CDR3 DNA reads TGCGCCAGCAGCTTGGTCGGCAGCACCTACGAGCAGTACTTC.